This record looks at one TCR beta chain sequence and its context. The germline CDR1 and CDR2 sequences are SGHVS and FQNEAQ. The CDR3 has 17 residues. The germline V and J ends were trimmed by 1 base and 3 bases, with 16 bases remaining between them. This sample was taken from a study of T cell responses to AZD1222 COVID-19 vaccine. Measured with immunoSEQ multiplex PCR; TCRdb has only the in-frame clones, and not every one. The sample includes just over 150,000 clones, about 90% seen only once; the top ten take about 8.9%. This rearrangement joins TRBV7-8 to TRBJ1-5; D is perhaps TRBD1 (5 bases). The source material was peripheral blood, sampled 28 days after the second AZD1222 dose. This TCR was recovered from an adult who received the AZD1222 COVID-19 vaccine. The CDR3 spells CASSLEGAFGNNQPQHF. The CDR3 DNA sequence: TGTGCCAGCAGCTTAGAAGGGGCGTTTGGAAACAATCAGCCCCAGCATTTT.